What follows are 23 T cell receptor beta chains derived from one specimen sequenced in a study of identifying expanded T cells in peripheral blood. TCRdb keeps only in-frame clones here, not all; method: immunoSEQ multiplex PCR. The data hold approximately 110,000 clones, with around nine tenths observed a single time. The source material was blood. The receptors derive from a person between 18 and 75 years old in good health.

CDR3 coding DNA: TGTGCCAGCAGCCAAGATCTGCCGCTAGCGGGGTTAAATGAGCAGTTCTTC. Translated: CASSQDLPLAGLNEQFF. The J gene is TRBJ2-1, the V gene TRBV14; 9 bases are a match to TRBD2. V dropped 0 bases and J dropped 7; count of bases not matched to a gene: 10. Germline-derived CDR1 and CDR2 are SGHDN and FVKESK. CDR3 size: 17 residues.

This chain links TRBV19 with TRBJ2-7; TRBD1 aligns across 9 bases. The germline CDR1 and CDR2 sequences are LNHDA and SQIVND (reference sequence). Trimming at V came to 2 bases and at J to 3 bases, leaving 23 bases not matched to a gene. The CDR3 is 21 residues long. CDR3 loop: CASSIQGMTGGDAGPLYEQYF. The CDR3 DNA follows: TGTGCCAGTAGTATACAGGGAATGACAGGGGGTGACGCGGGCCCCCTCTACGAGCAGTACTTC.

The CDR3 coding sequence is TGTGCCTGGAGTGCATTAGGGGCCAGGAGCTCCTATAATTCACCCCTCCACTTT. As protein: CAWSALGARSSYNSPLHF. This chain links TRBV30 with TRBJ1-6; D is perhaps TRBD1 (5 bases). The CDR3 spans 18 residues. The germline V gene has CDR1 GTSNPN and CDR2 SVGIG (reference sequence). Trimming cost V 1 base and J 0 bases, with 16 bases left between them.

The V call is TRBV4-3, the J call TRBJ2-7, with D hard to call. CDR3 length equals 17 residues. CDR1 and CDR2 from the germline V gene are LGHNA and YSLEER. Trimming stripped 0 bases from V and 2 bases from J, with 17 bases between. CDR3 nucleotides: TGCGCCAGCAGCCAAGACATCGGAGTAACCCACACCTACGAGCAGTACTTC. Translated, it gives CASSQDIGVTHTYEQYF.

The chain combines TRBV2 with TRBJ2-5; D may correspond to TRBD1 or TRBD2 (5 bases each). V lost 7 bases and J 2 bases, leaving 17 bases between the germline ends. The CDR3 is 15 residues long. Germline V gene sequence: CDR1 SNHLY, CDR2 FYNNEI. The CDR3 protein is CASTRESGEQETQYF. In nucleotides, the CDR3 is TGTGCCAGCACCAGGGAAAGCGGCGAACAAGAGACCCAGTACTTC.

In its sample, this clone was seen a few times. The V and J genes are TRBV27 and TRBJ1-6, with 8 bases aligning to TRBD1. CDR3 size: 14 residues. Germline CDR1 MNHEY, CDR2 SMNVEV (reference sequence). Unmatched junction bases numbered 4, after V lost 5 bases and J lost 7 bases. CDR3 nucleotide sequence: TGTGCCAGCAGTGCCGGACAGGGAAATTCACCCCTCCACTTT. Protein: CASSAGQGNSPLHF.

As DNA, the CDR3 is TGTGCCAGCAGACCCCACGGGACCTCCTACGAGCAGTACTTC. Translation gives CASRPHGTSYEQYF. The chain joins TRBV6-5 to TRBJ2-7, with D perhaps being TRBD1 or TRBD2 (5 bases each). Trimming took 6 bases from V and 0 from J, leaving 12 bases between them. This CDR3 contains 14 residues. Germline V gene data show CDR1 as MNHEY and CDR2 as SVGAGI.

The chain recombines TRBV4-3 with TRBJ2-3, with 7 nucleotides matching TRBD1. The CDR3 is made up of 15 amino acids. CDR1 is LGHNA, CDR2 YSLEER, per germline. After removal of 0 bases from V and 1 base from J, the junction contained 1 base not matched to a gene. The CDR3 sequence: CASSQERGRTDTQYF. DNA of the CDR3: TGCGCCAGCAGCCAAGAAAGGGGGCGCACAGATACGCAGTATTTT.

The V call is TRBV5-1, the J call TRBJ2-7, with TRBD1 matching 10 bases. In germline, CDR1 is SGHRS, CDR2 YFSETQ. With 3 bases clipped from V and 5 bases from J, the junction kept 11 bases outside the gene matches. The CDR3 consists of 16 residues. The CDR3 bases are TGCGCCAGCAGCTCTACTCCGGGACAGGGGACCCACGAGCAGTACTTC. Translating gives CASSSTPGQGTHEQYF.

The J gene is TRBJ2-7, the V gene TRBV27; the D gene is possibly TRBD2 (6 bases). CDR3 length: 13 amino acids. V dropped 7 bases and J dropped 7 bases, with 17 bases sitting between them. The V gene's germline CDR1 is MNHEY and CDR2 SMNVEV (reference sequence). CDR3 amino acids: CASTTGAGGEQYF. CDR3 DNA: TGTGCCAGCACCACGGGTGCCGGAGGGGAGCAGTACTTC.

This sequence joins TRBV11-1 and TRBJ2-1; D possibly corresponds to TRBD1 (6 bases). The CDR3 has 14 amino acids. Germline CDR1 is SGHAT and CDR2 is FQDESV (reference sequence). Trimming stripped 5 bases from V and 10 bases from J, with 18 bases between. The CDR3 coding sequence is TGTGCCAGCAGCCCCCCCCGGGACACGGAGGAGCAGTTCTTC. This codes for CASSPPRDTEEQFF. Complete variable domain (other parts from reference TRBV11-1 and TRBJ2-1): EAEVAQSPRYKITEKSQAVAFWCDPISGHATLYWYRQILGQGPELLVQFQDESVVDDSQLPKDRFSAERLKGVDSTLKIQPAELGDSAMYLCASSPPRDTEEQFFGPGTRLTVL.

The chain carries TRBV10-3 and TRBJ1-4; tentative D call: TRBD1 (6 bases). CDR1 and CDR2 (germline): ENHRY, SYGVKD. V lost 3 bases to trimming and J lost 7 bases, with 9 bases between them. CDR3 length: 13 amino acids. This CDR3 is CAISDLQGEKLFF. The CDR3 coding sequence is TGTGCCATCAGTGATCTACAGGGTGAAAAACTGTTTTTT.

The rearrangement joins TRBV5-1 to TRBJ1-6; TRBD1 agrees at 10 bases. Germline V gene sequence: CDR1 SGHRS, CDR2 YFSETQ. The CDR3 is 16 residues long. Trimming took 4 bases from V and 10 from J; bases not matched to a gene: 11. The CDR3: CASSPKGQGGGSPLHF. The DNA of the CDR3 is TGCGCCAGCAGCCCTAAAGGACAGGGGGGAGGGTCACCCCTCCACTTT.

This clone has more than one count but fewer than ten. The V gene is TRBV18, the J gene TRBJ1-6; D ambiguous. Deletions cut 2 bases from V and 12 bases from J, with 14 bases between. The CDR3 totals 14 residues. Germline values: CDR1 KGHSH, CDR2 LQKENI. The CDR3 is CASSPTTSPEPLHF. The DNA for the CDR3 is TGTGCCAGCTCACCAACTACGTCCCCAGAACCCCTCCACTTT.

This sequence joins TRBV2 and TRBJ2-7; 7 nucleotides agree with TRBD1. Unmatched junction bases numbered 9, after V lost 0 bases and J lost 4 bases. In germline, CDR1 is SNHLY, CDR2 FYNNEI. The CDR3 loop spans 16 amino acids. CDR3 region: CASSEAPFRGIYEQYF. CDR3 DNA: TGTGCCAGCAGTGAAGCTCCCTTCAGGGGGATTTACGAGCAGTACTTC.

The gene calls are TRBV25-1 and TRBJ1-5; the match to TRBD1 covers 7 bases. J gave up 0 bases and V 4 bases, and 6 bases lay outside the gene matches. Per the germline V gene, CDR1 is MGHDK and CDR2 is SYGVNS. The CDR3 has 16 residues. DNA of the CDR3: TGTGCCAGCAGTGGGGACAGTATCTATAGCAATCAGCCCCAGCATTTT. Encoded protein: CASSGDSIYSNQPQHF. The full variable domain, completed using reference TRBV25-1 and TRBJ1-5, is EADIYQTPRYLVIGTGKKITLECSQTMGHDKMYWYQQDPGMELHLIHYSYGVNSTEKGDLSSESTVSRIRTEHFPLTLESARPSHTSQYLCASSGDSIYSNQPQHFGDGTRLSIL.

V is TRBV4-3 and J is TRBJ1-2, with 7 bases that match TRBD1. There are 14 residues in the CDR3. V lost 3 bases and J lost 4; bases outside the gene matches: 5. Germline CDR1 is LGHNA and CDR2 is YSLEER. CDR3 sequence (DNA): TGCGCCAGCAGCCACGGGACAGCAGCCTATGGCTACACCTTC. As protein: CASSHGTAAYGYTF.

The chain uses TRBV13 and TRBJ2-5; D not resolved. CDR3 size: 13 residues. Germline CDR1 is PRHDT and CDR2 is FYEKMQ (reference sequence). V was trimmed by 0 bases and J by 5 bases, leaving 7 bases between them. The DNA of the CDR3 is TGTGCCAGCAGCTTAGGCATCCGGGAGACCCAGTACTTC. It encodes CASSLGIRETQYF. Full variable domain (missing parts from reference TRBV13 and TRBJ2-5): AAGVIQSPRHLIKEKRETATLKCYPIPRHDTVYWYQQGPGQDPQFLISFYEKMQSDKGSIPDRFSAQQFSDYHSELNMSSLELGDSALYFCASSLGIRETQYFGPGTRLLVL.

This chain uses TRBV28 with TRBJ2-1; no clear D. The CDR3 has 13 residues. V lost 3 bases to trimming and J lost 4 bases, with 7 bases between them. From germline, CDR1 is MDHEN and CDR2 SYDVKM. CDR3: CASSLRLYNEQFF. The CDR3 DNA reads TGTGCCAGCAGTTTGCGGCTGTACAATGAGCAGTTCTTC.

V gene TRBV11-2 combines with J gene TRBJ1-1, with 10 bases identical to TRBD1. The V gene's germline CDR1 is SGHAT and CDR2 FQNNGV. J gave up 5 bases and V 5 bases, and 5 bases lay outside the gene matches. This CDR3 is 14 amino acids long. CDR3 DNA: TGTGCCAGCAGCCAGGACAGGGGGAGGACTGAAGCTTTCTTT. Its translation is CASSQDRGRTEAFF.

The chain uses TRBV7-9 and TRBJ2-5; D perhaps matches TRBD1 (5 bases). Trimming took 2 bases from V and 4 from J, leaving 17 bases between them. The germline gives CDR1 SEHNR, CDR2 FQNEAQ (reference sequence). There are 16 residues in the CDR3. CDR3 residues: CASSLNLAPGIETQYF. CDR3 nucleotides: TGTGCCAGCAGCTTAAATCTCGCCCCAGGGATAGAGACCCAGTACTTC.

V usage is TRBV9 and J usage is TRBJ1-4, with TRBD1 as a possible D gene (6 bases). The germline CDR1 and CDR2 sequences are SGDLS and YYNGEE. This CDR3 contains 15 residues. Trimming shortened V by 2 bases and J by 0 bases, and 8 bases separated the two germline ends. Here the CDR3 reads CASSVDRSTNEKLFF. The CDR3 DNA sequence: TGTGCCAGCAGCGTCGACAGGTCAACTAATGAAAAACTGTTTTTT.

This clone was observed once. The chain carries TRBV6-5 and TRBJ1-2; 8 positions agree with TRBD1. With 6 bases clipped from V and 6 bases from J, the junction kept 6 bases outside the gene matches. Germline values: CDR1 MNHEY, CDR2 SVGAGI. The CDR3 has 13 amino acids. CDR3 in DNA: TGTGCCAGCAGCCCCCCAGGGGGCGATGGCTACACCTTC. This gives the protein CASSPPGGDGYTF.